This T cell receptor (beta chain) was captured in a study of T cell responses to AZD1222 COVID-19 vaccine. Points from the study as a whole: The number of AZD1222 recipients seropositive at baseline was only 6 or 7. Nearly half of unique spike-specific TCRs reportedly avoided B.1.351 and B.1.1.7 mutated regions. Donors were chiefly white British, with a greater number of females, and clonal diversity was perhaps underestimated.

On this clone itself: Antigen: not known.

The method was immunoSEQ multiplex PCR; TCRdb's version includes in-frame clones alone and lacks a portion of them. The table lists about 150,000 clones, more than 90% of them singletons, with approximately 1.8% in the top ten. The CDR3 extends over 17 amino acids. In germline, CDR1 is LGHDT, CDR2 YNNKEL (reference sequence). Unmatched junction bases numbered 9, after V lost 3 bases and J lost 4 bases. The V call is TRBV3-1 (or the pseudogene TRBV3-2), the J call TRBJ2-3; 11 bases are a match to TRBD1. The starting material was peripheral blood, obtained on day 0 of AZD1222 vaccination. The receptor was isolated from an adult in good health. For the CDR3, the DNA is TGTGCCAGCAGCCAGACTAGGACAGGGGGCATTTCAGATACGCAGTATTTT. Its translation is CASSQTRTGGISDTQYF.